This T cell receptor (beta chain) originates from a study of OX40 agonist ivuxolimab in advanced cancers. Only in-frame clones appear in the TCRdb table, and some are missing; sequencing was by immunoSEQ multiplex PCR. Among about 61,000 clones, 92% were seen once, and the ten largest hold 23%. The V gene's germline CDR1 is MDHEN and CDR2 SYDVKM. V lost 2 bases and J 7 bases, leaving 9 bases between the germline ends. The CDR3 loop spans 13 amino acids. This chain connects TRBV28 to TRBJ2-1; D unresolved. The receptor comes from an adult with an advanced solid tumor such as melanoma, head and neck, liver or kidney cancer. The material sequenced was CD4+ or CD8+ T cells sorted from blood, taken in a trial of the OX40 agonist ivuxolimab. CDR3 DNA: TGTGCCAGCAGTTTAATGTCATCTAATGAGCAGTTCTTC. Amino acid sequence: CASSLMSSNEQFF.